The 13 T cell receptor beta chains given below trace back to one sample, sequenced in a study of T cell repertoires in cytomegalovirus infection. Antigen specificity for these receptors is unknown. One entry per CDR3 protein, called by TCRdb with MiXCR from the reads. The sample comprises some 700,000 distinct CDR3 sequences, about 30% of which are singletons, and 15% to 20% rests with the top ten. Here the sequenced sample was cultured PBMCs, taken from culture after CMV antigen stimulation. All receptors come from a human donor in good health (CMV status not recorded). Some clones in this sample may be carry-over from other donors' samples.

The genes are TRBV28 and TRBJ1-5; D possibly corresponds to TRBD1 (5 bases). This CDR3 has 13 residues. V lost 6 bases to trimming and J lost 9 bases, with 15 bases between them. Germline V CDR1 and CDR2: MDHEN, SYDVKM. CDR3 DNA sequence: TGTGCCAGCAGACTAACCCGGGACGGGCCCCAGCATTTT. Translation: CASRLTRDGPQHF.

To note about this clonotype: A clone one base away is much larger, so this may be a read error. This chain joins TRBV7-2 and TRBJ1-4; D ambiguous. The CDR3 contains 14 residues. CDR1 SGHTA and CDR2 FQGNSA come from the germline V gene. Trimming cost V 4 bases and J 8 bases, with 14 bases left between them. CDR3 sequence reads: CASSSMVEGEKLFF. DNA of the CDR3: TGTGCCAGCAGCTCCATGGTTGAAGGCGAAAAACTGTTTTTT.

The chain links TRBV11-2 to TRBJ2-1; D may correspond to TRBD1 or TRBD2 (5 bases each). The CDR3 has 16 residues. Germline V gene lookup returns CDR1 SGHAT and CDR2 FQNNGV. V gave up 1 base and J gave up 7 bases, with 17 bases separating them. The CDR3 spells CASSLADFEGWNEQFF. The CDR3 DNA is TGTGCCAGCAGCTTAGCCGACTTTGAGGGGTGGAATGAGCAGTTCTTC.

The J gene is TRBJ1-6, the V gene TRBV7-4; maybe TRBD1 (6 bases). The CDR3 has 15 residues. The germline CDR1 and CDR2 sequences are SGHVT and SQSDAQ. V lost 5 bases to trimming and J lost 6 bases, with 14 bases between them. CDR3 residues: CASSQQGFFNSPLHF. The CDR3 bases are TGTGCCAGCAGCCAACAGGGTTTTTTTAATTCACCCCTCCACTTT.

This clonotype was detected a few times. The chain recombines TRBV10-3 with TRBJ2-7, with a possible D match to TRBD2 (7 bases). CDR3 size: 16 residues. CDR1 ENHRY and CDR2 SYGVKD come from the germline V gene. Trimming shortened V by 2 bases and J by 3 bases, and 17 bases separated the two germline ends. This chain's CDR3 is CAISESRGAYIYEQYF. CDR3 DNA sequence: TGTGCCATCAGTGAGAGCCGGGGGGCCTATATCTACGAGCAGTACTTC.

This chain joins TRBV20-1 and TRBJ2-6; 7 bases fit TRBD1. Losses at the gene ends were 4 bases for V and 2 bases for J; bases not matched to a gene: 11. The germline CDR1 and CDR2 sequences are DFQATT and SNEGSKA (reference sequence). CDR3 length: 17 residues. This chain's CDR3 is CSATRDSDYTGANVLTF. The CDR3 DNA reads as TGCAGTGCTACTCGGGACAGCGACTATACTGGGGCCAACGTCCTGACTTTC.

This clonotype was found a few times. The chain couples TRBV12-5 to TRBJ1-2; D not certain. The V gene's germline CDR1 is LGHNT and CDR2 FRNRAP. The CDR3 sequence is 13 residues long. Deletions cut 3 bases from V and 4 bases from J, with 9 bases between. For the CDR3, the DNA is TGTGCTAGTGGTTTAACACAGACCTATGGCTACACCTTC. The encoded protein is CASGLTQTYGYTF.

This chain connects TRBV5-1 to TRBJ1-2, with D hard to call. The germline V and J ends were trimmed by 0 bases and 2 bases, with 8 bases remaining between them. CDR1 and CDR2 (germline): SGHRS, YFSETQ. The CDR3 is made up of 14 amino acids. CDR3 in DNA: TGCGCCAGCAGCTTGGCTTCTCTCAACTATGGCTACACCTTC. Translated, it gives CASSLASLNYGYTF.

This clonotype was seen more than once but under ten times. V gene TRBV12-3 or TRBV12-4 combines with J gene TRBJ2-1; D is undetermined. V lost 6 bases and J lost 8, with 11 bases in between. This CDR3 spans 12 amino acids. Here the CDR3 DNA reads TGTGCCAGCAGCCTTGATTGGGATGAGCAGTTCTTC. Its protein product is CASSLDWDEQFF.

This clonotype occurred a few times. The rearrangement links TRBV7-9 to TRBJ1-5; D is undetermined. Germline V gene sequence: CDR1 SEHNR, CDR2 FQNEAQ (reference sequence). The V end was cut by 5 bases, the J end by 5 bases, with 10 bases between. CDR3 size: 13 residues. CDR3 in amino acids: CASSHDTYQPQHF. CDR3 coding DNA: TGTGCCAGCAGCCATGACACCTATCAGCCCCAGCATTTT. The full variable domain, rest sourced from reference TRBV7-9 and TRBJ1-5, is DTGVSQNPRHKITKRGQNVTFRCDPISEHNRLYWYRQTLGQGPEFLTYFQNEAQLEKSRLLSDRFSAERPKGSFSTLEIQRTEQGDSAMYLCASSHDTYQPQHFGDGTRLSIL.

J is TRBJ1-6 and V is TRBV7-2; weak D call: TRBD1 (6 bases). The germline CDR1 and CDR2 sequences are SGHTA and FQGNSA. Deletions cut 1 base from V and 2 bases from J, with 12 bases between. This CDR3 has 17 amino acids. CDR3 nucleotide sequence: TGTGCCAGCAGCTTAGTGGGGGCCCCCGCCTATAATTCACCCCTCCACTTT. It codes for CASSLVGAPAYNSPLHF.

The chain recombines TRBV2 with TRBJ1-4, with D uncertain. CDR1 is SNHLY, CDR2 FYNNEI, per germline. Trimming pared 7 bases from V and 3 bases from J, leaving 9 bases between. This CDR3 comprises 13 residues. Written as DNA, the CDR3 is TGTGCCAGCAAATCCGAACCTAATGAAAAACTGTTTTTT. As protein: CASKSEPNEKLFF. Full variable domain (remainder filled in from reference TRBV2 and TRBJ1-4): EPEVTQTPSHQVTQMGQEVILRCVPISNHLYFYWYRQILGQKVEFLVSFYNNEISEKSEIFDDQFSVERPDGSNFTLKIRSTKLEDSAMYFCASKSEPNEKLFFGSGTQLSVL.

The genes are TRBV7-6 and TRBJ1-3; 7 nucleotides match TRBD1. The CDR3 is 14 residues long. V was pared by 4 bases and J by 7 bases, with 7 bases of the junction left unmatched. CDR1 and CDR2 (germline): SGHVS, FNYEAQ. CDR3 residues: CASSSGTAINTIYF. CDR3 in DNA: TGTGCCAGCAGCTCCGGGACAGCGATTAACACCATATATTTT.